This TCR beta chain was sequenced for a study of OX40 agonist ivuxolimab in advanced cancers. Study information: Patients with prior anti-PD-1, anti-PD-L1 or anti-CTLA-4 therapy were eligible; 35% to 50% had some. Study-level findings and limits: Both CD4+ and CD8+ T cell populations in blood had undergone clonal expansion by week 6 at 0.1 to 3.0 mg/kg. CD8+ T cells showed, on average, more clonal expansion than CD4+ cells.

Produced via immunoSEQ multiplex PCR; TCRdb's table is partial and in-frame only. The sample lists fewer than 90,000 clones, around 86% seen once, with 0.76% in the top ten. For this clone: Its target is unknown.

Exclusion applied to patients with autoimmune disease history or systemic immunosuppression. This CDR3 is 14 amino acids long. Germline trimming cut 6 bases from V and 0 bases from J; bases unmatched to any gene: 4. CDR1 is MNHNY, CDR2 SVGAGI, per germline (reference sequence). The V call is TRBV6-6, the J call TRBJ2-5; 7 bases align to TRBD1. The sample was CD4+ or CD8+ T cells sorted from blood, taken in a trial of the OX40 agonist ivuxolimab. The origin of this receptor is an adult with an advanced solid tumor such as melanoma, head and neck, liver or kidney cancer. CDR3 sequence: CASRTGQNQETQYF. DNA of the CDR3: TGTGCCAGCAGAACGGGACAGAACCAAGAGACCCAGTACTTC.